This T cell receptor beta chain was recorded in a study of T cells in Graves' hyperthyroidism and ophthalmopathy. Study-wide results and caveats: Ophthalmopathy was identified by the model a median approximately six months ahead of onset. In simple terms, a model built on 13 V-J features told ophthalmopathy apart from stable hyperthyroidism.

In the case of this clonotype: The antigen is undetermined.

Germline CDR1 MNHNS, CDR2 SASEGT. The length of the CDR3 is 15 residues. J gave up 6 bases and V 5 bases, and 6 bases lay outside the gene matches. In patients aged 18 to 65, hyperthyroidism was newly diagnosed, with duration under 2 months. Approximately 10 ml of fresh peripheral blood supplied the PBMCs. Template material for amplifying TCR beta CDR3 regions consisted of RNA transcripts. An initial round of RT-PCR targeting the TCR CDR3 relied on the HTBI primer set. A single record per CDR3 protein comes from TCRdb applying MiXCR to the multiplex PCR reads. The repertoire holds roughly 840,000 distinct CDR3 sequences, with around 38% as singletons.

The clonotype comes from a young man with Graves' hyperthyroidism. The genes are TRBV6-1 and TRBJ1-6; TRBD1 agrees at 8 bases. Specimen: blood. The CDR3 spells CASSFRTGINSPLHF. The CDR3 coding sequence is TGTGCCAGCAGTTTCCGGACAGGGATTAATTCACCCCTCCACTTT.